These T cell receptor beta chains were read from a single sample in a study of shared clonotypes between healthy human individuals. The method was immunoSEQ multiplex PCR; TCRdb's version includes in-frame clones alone and lacks a portion of them. The sample includes about 490,000 clones, less than 80% of them seen just once. The sequencing sample was made of PBMCs. Every receptor here comes from a woman in her thirties or forties in good health. Some clones in this sample may be carry-over from other donors' samples. The CDR3 runs from the conserved cysteine through the conserved F or W. D genes are given only for firm matches. Some rows mark clone size as missing; the rest say once, few, many or name a class of expanded clone.

v_gene: TRBV5-4
j_gene: TRBJ2-1
abundance: -
d_gene: -
CDR3nt: TGTGCCAGCAGCTTGTCTGGGATCTACAATGAGCAGTTCTTC
CDR3aa: CASSLSGIYNEQFF

v_gene: TRBV6-5
j_gene: TRBJ1-5
abundance: -
d_gene: -
CDR3nt: TGTGCCAGCAGTTACTCTGTTGGTCAGCCCCAGCATTTT
CDR3aa: CASSYSVGQPQHF

v_gene: TRBV9
j_gene: TRBJ2-5
abundance: -
d_gene: -
CDR3nt: TGTGCCAGCAGCGAACAGGGCACCGAGACCCAGTACTTC
CDR3aa: CASSEQGTETQYF

v_gene: TRBV6-6
j_gene: TRBJ1-5
abundance: few
d_gene: TRBD1
CDR3nt: TGTGCCATCTCAACAGGGGGAGGTCAGCCCCAGCATTTT
CDR3aa: CAISTGGGQPQHF

v_gene: TRBV18
j_gene: TRBJ1-3
abundance: -
d_gene: -
CDR3nt: TGTGCCAGCTCACCCGGGAGCTCTGGAAACACCATATATTTT
CDR3aa: CASSPGSSGNTIYF

v_gene: TRBV5-5
j_gene: TRBJ2-5
abundance: -
d_gene: -
CDR3nt: TGTGCCAGCAGCCGACATGAAGGGGAGCAGTACTTC
CDR3aa: CASSRHEGEQYF

v_gene: TRBV28
j_gene: TRBJ2-4
abundance: once
d_gene: -
CDR3nt: TGTGCCAGCAGTCCACGGACTACGCTAGCCAAAAACATTCAGTACTTC
CDR3aa: CASSPRTTLAKNIQYF

v_gene: TRBV29-1
j_gene: TRBJ2-5
abundance: few
d_gene: TRBD1
CDR3nt: TGCAGCGTCCGGGACAGTCAAGAGACCCAGTACTTC
CDR3aa: CSVRDSQETQYF

v_gene: TRBV5-6
j_gene: TRBJ2-2
abundance: -
d_gene: TRBD1
CDR3nt: TGTGCCAGCAGCTTGGGGACAGGGTACACCGGGGAGCTGTTTTTT
CDR3aa: CASSLGTGYTGELFF

v_gene: TRBV2
j_gene: TRBJ2-3
abundance: -
d_gene: TRBD1
CDR3nt: TGTGCCAGCAGTCGCGTGACAGGGCTAGCCACAGATACGCAGTATTTT
CDR3aa: CASSRVTGLATDTQYF

v_gene: TRBV7-2
j_gene: TRBJ2-3
abundance: -
d_gene: TRBD2
CDR3nt: TGTGCCAGCAGCTTAGTATGGACTAGCGGGGGAGGAGATACGCAGTATTTT
CDR3aa: CASSLVWTSGGGDTQYF

v_gene: TRBV7-3
j_gene: TRBJ2-1
abundance: -
d_gene: TRBD2
CDR3nt: TGTGCCAGCAGCCCAGCTAGCGGGAGAAGGAATGAGCAGTTCTTC
CDR3aa: CASSPASGRRNEQFF

v_gene: TRBV15
j_gene: TRBJ2-1
abundance: once
d_gene: TRBD2
CDR3nt: TGTGCCACCAGCAGAGATGGCGGGAGGTGGGACTACAATGAGCAGTTCTTC
CDR3aa: CATSRDGGRWDYNEQFF

v_gene: TRBV4-2
j_gene: TRBJ2-7
abundance: -
d_gene: TRBD1
CDR3nt: TGTGCCAGCAGCCAAGTAGGGACAGGGGGATCCGAGCAGTACTTC
CDR3aa: CASSQVGTGGSEQYF

v_gene: TRBV15
j_gene: TRBJ1-1
abundance: -
d_gene: -
CDR3nt: TGTGCCACCAGCAGAGGGAGGAACACTGAAGCTTTCTTT
CDR3aa: CATSRGRNTEAFF

v_gene: TRBV7-7
j_gene: TRBJ2-3
abundance: -
d_gene: -
CDR3nt: TGTGCCAGCAGCTTAGGCCGGGGGAGCGTGGATACGCAGTATTTT
CDR3aa: CASSLGRGSVDTQYF